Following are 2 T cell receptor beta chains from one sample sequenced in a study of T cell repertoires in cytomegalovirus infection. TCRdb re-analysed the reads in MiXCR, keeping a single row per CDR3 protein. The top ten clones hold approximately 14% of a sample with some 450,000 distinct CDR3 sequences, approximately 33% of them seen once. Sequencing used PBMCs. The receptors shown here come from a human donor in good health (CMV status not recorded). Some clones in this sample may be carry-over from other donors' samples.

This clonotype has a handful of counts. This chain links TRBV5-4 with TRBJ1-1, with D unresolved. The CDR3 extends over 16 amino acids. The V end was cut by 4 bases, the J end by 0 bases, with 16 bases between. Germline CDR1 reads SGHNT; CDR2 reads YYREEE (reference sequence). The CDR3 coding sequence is TGTGCCAGCAGCCCGGGGAGAGGGCAGGTGAACACTGAAGCTTTCTTT. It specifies CASSPGRGQVNTEAFF.

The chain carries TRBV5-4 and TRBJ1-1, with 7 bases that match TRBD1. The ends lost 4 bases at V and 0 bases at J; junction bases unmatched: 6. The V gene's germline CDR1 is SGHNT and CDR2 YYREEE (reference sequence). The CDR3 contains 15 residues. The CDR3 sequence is CASSRGQALNTEAFF. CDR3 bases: TGTGCCAGCAGCCGTGGACAGGCGCTGAACACTGAAGCTTTCTTT.